This passage covers 21 T cell receptor beta chains from one sample sequenced in a study of blood T cell repertoires in COVID-19. TCRdb keeps only in-frame clones here, not all; method: immunoSEQ multiplex PCR. The sample records 95,000 or so clones, approximately 80% being singletons. What was sequenced was peripheral blood. Receptor source: a human donor in a cohort sampled during active COVID-19.

The chain links TRBV7-9 to TRBJ2-2, with TRBD2 matching over 8 bases. This CDR3 has 16 amino acids. J lost 7 bases, V lost 5 bases, and 12 bases had no gene match. In germline, CDR1 is SEHNR, CDR2 FQNEAQ (reference sequence). CDR3 in amino acids: CASSASGSGTFGELFF. Written as DNA, the CDR3 is TGTGCCAGCAGCGCCAGCGGGAGCGGGACCTTCGGGGAGCTGTTTTTT.

V usage is TRBV29-1 and J usage is TRBJ1-2; possibly TRBD1 for D (6 bases). Per germline, CDR1 SQVTM and CDR2 ANQGSEA. V was trimmed by 4 bases and J by 5 bases, leaving 20 bases between them. The CDR3 covers 15 residues. CDR3 DNA sequence: TGCAGCGTTGTGAAGGGGGACGGGACCTTTTATGGCTACACCTTC. This translates into CSVVKGDGTFYGYTF.

The chain combines TRBV7-6 with TRBJ2-2; 11 bases are shared with TRBD1. Germline V lookup: CDR1 SGHVS, CDR2 FNYEAQ. The CDR3 has 16 residues. With 4 bases clipped from V and 6 bases from J, the junction kept 7 bases outside the gene matches. Here the CDR3 reads CASSSGPGQGAGELFF. For the CDR3, the DNA is TGTGCCAGCAGCTCCGGCCCGGGACAGGGGGCCGGGGAGCTGTTTTTT. Full variable domain (outside the CDR3, taken from reference TRBV7-6 and TRBJ2-2): GAGVSQSPRYKVTKRGQDVALRCDPISGHVSLYWYRQALGQGPEFLTYFNYEAQQDKSGLPNDRFSAERPEGSISTLTIQRTEQRDSAMYRCASSSGPGQGAGELFFGEGSRLTVL.

This chain links TRBV15 with TRBJ2-1, with TRBD2 matching 14 bases. CDR1 is LNHNV, CDR2 YYDKDF, per germline (reference sequence). The CDR3 has 19 residues. J gave up 0 bases and V 3 bases, and 7 bases lay outside the gene matches. The CDR3 DNA follows: TGTGCCACCAGCAGGACGGGACTAGCGGGGGCCCACTCCTACAATGAGCAGTTCTTC. Translation: CATSRTGLAGAHSYNEQFF.

The genes are TRBV18 and TRBJ2-7; the D gene is possibly TRBD2 (6 bases). The CDR3 consists of 15 residues. The germline CDR1 and CDR2 sequences are KGHSH and LQKENI. V was trimmed by 2 bases and J by 0 bases, leaving 11 bases between them. The CDR3 DNA reads TGTGCCAGCTCACCATGGGGGGACGGCTCCTACGAGCAGTACTTC. Translation gives CASSPWGDGSYEQYF.

The chain couples TRBV6-2 or TRBV6-3 to TRBJ2-1; D is undetermined. The CDR3 runs 16 residues. V was shortened by 0 bases and J by 7 bases, with 16 bases between the two germline ends. Germline V CDR1 and CDR2: MNHEY, SVGEGT. CDR3 amino acids: CASSYSILGESNEQFF. The CDR3 DNA sequence: TGTGCCAGCAGTTACTCGATCCTAGGCGAATCTAATGAGCAGTTCTTC.

J is TRBJ2-1 and V is TRBV5-1, with a tentative D call TRBD2 (6 bases). Germline assignment: CDR1 SGHRS and CDR2 YFSETQ. The CDR3 runs to 15 residues. V was pared by 0 bases and J by 6 bases, with 13 bases between. This CDR3 reads CASSLVPGVGNEQFF. The DNA of the CDR3 is TGCGCCAGCAGCTTGGTACCGGGGGTAGGCAATGAGCAGTTCTTC.

This chain uses TRBV2 with TRBJ1-1, with 11 bases identical to TRBD1. The CDR3 spans 14 residues. Germline trimming cut 6 bases from V and 5 bases from J; bases unmatched to any gene: 5. Per germline, CDR1 SNHLY and CDR2 FYNNEI. CDR3 in amino acids: CASRGGQGVTEAFF. DNA for the CDR3: TGTGCCAGCAGAGGGGGACAGGGGGTAACTGAAGCTTTCTTT.

This clone was found a few times. The V call is TRBV20-1, the J call TRBJ2-1, with 7 nucleotides matching TRBD2. The trim removed 3 bases at V and 5 bases at J, leaving 10 bases unmatched. This CDR3 spans 15 amino acids. In germline, CDR1 is DFQATT, CDR2 SNEGSKA (reference sequence). Written as DNA, the CDR3 is TGCAGTGCTAGTGGTGGGAGGGTTGGGGACAATGAGCAGTTCTTC. The encoded protein is CSASGGRVGDNEQFF.

The rearrangement links TRBV5-4 to TRBJ2-6, with 10 positions matching TRBD2. Germline CDR1 reads SGHNT; CDR2 reads YYREEE (reference sequence). The CDR3 has 17 residues. J lost 2 bases, V lost 4 bases, and 6 bases had no gene match. The CDR3 region is CASSPSGGGPGANVLTF. CDR3 sequence (DNA): TGTGCCAGCAGCCCCAGCGGGGGGGGGCCTGGGGCCAACGTCCTGACTTTC.

The chain combines TRBV2 with TRBJ2-5, with 7 bases that match TRBD2. After removal of 7 bases from V and 6 bases from J, the junction contained 8 bases not matched to a gene. This CDR3 contains 13 residues. Germline V lookup: CDR1 SNHLY, CDR2 FYNNEI. CDR3 bases: TGTGCCAGCACCTTGGGGGGGGTTCAGACCCAGTACTTC. Amino acids: CASTLGGVQTQYF.

The chain joins TRBV5-1 to TRBJ2-7; 9 nucleotides agree with TRBD1. V dropped 7 bases and J dropped 5; count of bases not matched to a gene: 16. CDR1 SGHRS and CDR2 YFSETQ come from the germline V gene. The length of the CDR3 is 16 residues. The DNA of the CDR3 is TGCGCCAGCTCTCCTACCCGACAGGGGGGGAGCCACGAGCAGTACTTC. This gives the protein CASSPTRQGGSHEQYF.

The rearrangement joins TRBV7-6 to TRBJ2-1; a weak D match, TRBD2 (6 bases). This CDR3 comprises 12 residues. The V gene's germline CDR1 is SGHVS and CDR2 FNYEAQ. V was pared by 3 bases and J by 10 bases, with 10 bases between. For the CDR3, the DNA is TGTGCCAGCAGCTTCCAGGGAGGCGAGCAGTTCTTC. Translating gives CASSFQGGEQFF.

This chain links TRBV9 with TRBJ2-1, with 12 bases aligning to TRBD2. The J segment lost 0 bases and the V segment lost 2 bases, leaving 6 bases of the junction unmatched. The CDR3 totals 18 residues. The V gene's germline CDR1 is SGDLS and CDR2 YYNGEE. The CDR3 DNA sequence: TGTGCCAGCAGCGTGTCCCTAGCGGGGGGGAGCTCCTACAATGAGCAGTTCTTC. Residues: CASSVSLAGGSSYNEQFF. The full variable domain, in which reference TRBV9 and TRBJ2-1 provide the parts outside the CDR3, is DSGVTQTPKHLITATGQRVTLRCSPRSGDLSVYWYQQSLDQGLQFLIQYYNGEERAKGNILERFSAQQFPDLHSELNLSSLELGDSALYFCASSVSLAGGSSYNEQFFGPGTRLTVL.

The chain couples TRBV10-1 to TRBJ1-1, with D unresolved. The CDR3 sequence is 12 residues long. Germline CDR1 WNHNN, CDR2 SYGVQD (reference sequence). V lost 5 bases and J 11 bases, leaving 15 bases between the germline ends. The CDR3 sequence is CASSSASREAFF. CDR3 sequence (DNA): TGCGCCAGCAGTTCGGCCTCGAGGGAGGCTTTCTTT.

The DNA for the CDR3 is TGCGCCAGCAGCTTGGGCCTGACCAGTGGGGTGGAGGGAATAAGAGCTTTCTTT. As protein: CASSLGLTSGVEGIRAFF. The J gene is TRBJ1-1, the V gene TRBV5-1; D is unclear. CDR3 size: 18 residues. The V and J ends lost 0 bases and 10 bases respectively, with 28 bases between them. Germline V gives CDR1 SGHRS, CDR2 YFSETQ.

The gene calls are TRBV2 and TRBJ2-7; 14 nucleotides align to TRBD2. The CDR3 is made up of 15 amino acids. V shed 6 bases, J shed 4 bases, and the junction held 5 bases outside the gene matches. The germline CDR1 and CDR2 sequences are SNHLY and FYNNEI. The CDR3 loop is CASSAGTSGGYEQYF. For the CDR3, the DNA is TGTGCCAGCAGCGCCGGGACTAGCGGGGGATACGAGCAGTACTTC.

The CDR3 loop is CASSLNVAEGQTQYF. For the CDR3, the DNA is TGTGCCAGCAGCTTAAATGTAGCGGAGGGGCAGACCCAGTACTTC. The gene calls are TRBV7-8 and TRBJ2-5, with D maybe TRBD2 (6 bases). The V gene's germline CDR1 is SGHVS and CDR2 FQNEAQ. The ends were cut back, 2 bases at V and 6 bases at J, with 16 bases in the middle. This CDR3 is 15 amino acids long.

This chain links TRBV24-1 with TRBJ2-3; no clear D gene. The CDR3 extends over 14 amino acids. The V and J ends lost 3 bases and 5 bases respectively, with 11 bases between them. CDR1 is KGHDR and CDR2 is SFDVKD in the germline V gene. The CDR3 coding sequence is TGTGCCACCAGTGATCCGGTGCCCGGAGATACGCAGTATTTT. Translated: CATSDPVPGDTQYF.

About this clone: At one boundary the junction diverges from the germline segment, which might be a read error. The J gene is TRBJ1-1, the V gene TRBV15; maybe TRBD1 (5 bases). The length of the CDR3 is 13 residues. From germline, CDR1 is LNHNV and CDR2 YYDKDF (reference sequence). The CDR3 DNA reads TGTGCCACCAGCGTCCCAGGGAACCCTGAAGCTTTCTTT. Residues: CATSVPGNPEAFF.

This clone was seen ten or more times. V and J are TRBV3-1 (or the pseudogene TRBV3-2) and TRBJ1-1; the D gene is possibly TRBD1 (6 bases). Germline values: CDR1 LGHDT, CDR2 YNNKEL (reference sequence). This CDR3 has 15 amino acids. V was trimmed by 2 bases and J by 1 base, leaving 11 bases between them. The chain's CDR3 is CASSQTGIGNTEAFF. In DNA form, the CDR3 reads TGTGCCAGCAGCCAAACAGGGATAGGGAACACTGAAGCTTTCTTT.